These 14 T cell receptor beta chains share one sample of origin, sequenced in a study of T cells after yellow fever vaccination. TCRdb used MiXCR to reprocess the 5' RACE reads, holding one entry per CDR3 protein. The repertoire has about 110,000 distinct CDR3 sequences, under 9% of them found once; the top ten carry 25%. The sequences come from CD8+ T cells sorted from PBMCs, collected 45 days after the yellow fever booster vaccination. These TCRs come from a man younger than 45 who received the YFV17D yellow fever vaccine.

This clonotype was seen only a few times. V is TRBV12-3 or TRBV12-4 and J is TRBJ2-5; 10 nucleotides line up with TRBD2. The CDR3 is 13 amino acids. V was clipped by 6 bases and J by 5 bases; unmatched bases: 3. The CDR3 loop is CASSASGSETQYF. For the CDR3, the DNA is TGTGCCAGCAGCGCTAGCGGGAGTGAGACCCAGTACTTC.

This rearrangement joins TRBV6-1 to TRBJ2-7, with D uncertain. Trimming left V 5 bases short and J 1 base short, with 12 bases between. The germline gives CDR1 MNHNS, CDR2 SASEGT. This CDR3 contains 14 residues. The CDR3 nucleotides are TGTGCCAGCAGTACCGGCCAGGATTCCTACGAGCAGTACTTC. Its translation: CASSTGQDSYEQYF.

This clonotype was detected ten times or more. The CDR3 is CASSVDTLSSYNEQFF. The CDR3 nucleotides read TGTGCCAGCAGCGTAGACACCCTCAGCTCCTACAATGAGCAGTTCTTC. The chain has TRBV9 and TRBJ2-1; D call uncertain. CDR3 length equals 16 residues. V was shortened by 0 bases and J by 0 bases, with 10 bases between the two germline ends. Germline assignment: CDR1 SGDLS and CDR2 YYNGEE.

There are a few counts of this clonotype. V gene TRBV9 combines with J gene TRBJ2-7; no clear D. The V and J ends lost 0 bases and 2 bases respectively, with 12 bases between them. Per germline, CDR1 SGDLS and CDR2 YYNGEE. CDR3 length: 15 residues. The CDR3 region is CASSVEAQRTYEQYF. CDR3 coding DNA: TGTGCCAGCAGCGTAGAGGCACAGAGAACCTACGAGCAGTACTTC.

There are many counts of this clonotype. The gene calls are TRBV29-1 and TRBJ2-3; D unclear. V was clipped by 3 bases and J by 5 bases, with 3 bases between them. The CDR3 is made up of 10 amino acids. CDR1 SQVTM and CDR2 ANQGSEA come from the germline V gene. The DNA of the CDR3 is TGCAGCGTTGAGGTAGATACGCAGTATTTT. This translates into CSVEVDTQYF.

The sample holds many counts of this clonotype. The CDR3 nucleotides are TGCAGTGCTAATATGGTCCGGGAGCTGTTTTTT. Protein product: CSANMVRELFF. The chain employs TRBV20-1 and TRBJ2-2, with D hard to call. Germline V gene data show CDR1 as DFQATT and CDR2 as SNEGSKA (reference sequence). Deletions cut 4 bases from V and 9 bases from J, with 9 bases between. The CDR3 contains 11 residues.

The V call is TRBV6-5, the J call TRBJ2-6; no clear D gene. Trimming took off 2 bases at V and 4 bases at J, with 3 bases between the two ends. This CDR3 has 13 amino acids. Germline V gene data show CDR1 as MNHEY and CDR2 as SVGAGI. The CDR3 region is CASSYVGANVLTF. The CDR3 DNA reads TGTGCCAGCAGTTACGTAGGGGCCAACGTCCTGACTTTC.

There are many counts of this clonotype. V usage is TRBV21-1 and J usage is TRBJ2-6; TRBD1, as called in the table, went unchecked against the DNA. TRBV21-1 has pseudogene status. The CDR3 covers 18 residues. The CDR3 region is CASGRGDRECSGANVLTF. The CDR3, as DNA: TGTGCCAGCGGCCGGGGGGACAGGGAGTGCTCTGGGGCCAACGTCCTGACTTTC.

The sample holds many counts of this clonotype. The chain couples TRBV5-1 to TRBJ2-2, with 9 bases that match TRBD1. The CDR3 covers 14 residues. V was pared by 0 bases and J by 10 bases, with 4 bases of the junction left unmatched. Germline lookup yields CDR1 SGHRS and CDR2 YFSETQ. The CDR3 sequence: CASSLEQGALELFF. In DNA form, the CDR3 reads TGCGCCAGCAGCTTGGAACAGGGGGCGTTGGAGCTGTTTTTT.

This clonotype has a count of ten or more. The genes are TRBV4-3 and TRBJ2-1; tentative D call: TRBD2 (5 bases). The CDR3 is 15 residues long. In germline, CDR1 is LGHNA, CDR2 YSLEER. Trimming took 1 base from V and 0 from J, leaving 7 bases between them. This CDR3 is CASSQGAVSYNEQFF. Written as DNA, the CDR3 is TGCGCCAGCAGCCAAGGAGCGGTCTCCTACAATGAGCAGTTCTTC.

This clonotype was counted many times. The chain combines TRBV28 with TRBJ1-1; D remains unclear. Trimming took 2 bases from V and 0 from J, leaving 4 bases between them. CDR3 length: 13 amino acids. The germline gives CDR1 MDHEN, CDR2 SYDVKM. CDR3 sequence (DNA): TGTGCCAGCAGTTTAACGATGAACACTGAAGCTTTCTTT. As protein: CASSLTMNTEAFF.

This clonotype was seen many times. CDR3 amino acids: CASSGGGTRVNEQFF. The DNA for the CDR3 is TGCGCCAGCAGTGGCGGTGGGACTCGAGTCAATGAGCAGTTCTTC. The chain is built from TRBV10-1 and TRBJ2-1, with a possible D match to TRBD2 (6 bases). Germline CDR1 is WNHNN and CDR2 is SYGVQD (reference sequence). Trimming removed 4 bases at V and 6 bases at J, with 16 bases between. The CDR3 has 15 residues.

This clonotype appeared many times. The CDR3 spells CASSGSGLAGSYEQYF. In nucleotides, the CDR3 is TGCGCCAGCAGCGGATCGGGACTAGCGGGATCTTACGAGCAGTACTTC. The chain employs TRBV4-3 and TRBJ2-7; 13 positions agree with TRBD2. V shed 5 bases and J 4 bases; nucleotides not matched to a gene: 8. This CDR3 has 16 residues. CDR1 and CDR2 (germline): LGHNA, YSLEER.

V is TRBV13 and J is TRBJ1-6, with a possible D match to TRBD1 (6 bases). This CDR3 has 17 residues. Germline V CDR1 and CDR2: PRHDT, FYEKMQ (reference sequence). Trimming shortened V by 3 bases and J by 0 bases, and 12 bases separated the two germline ends. The CDR3 coding sequence is TGTGCCAGCAGCTTCGGGACAACCAACTCCTATAATTCACCCCTCCACTTT. It translates to CASSFGTTNSYNSPLHF.